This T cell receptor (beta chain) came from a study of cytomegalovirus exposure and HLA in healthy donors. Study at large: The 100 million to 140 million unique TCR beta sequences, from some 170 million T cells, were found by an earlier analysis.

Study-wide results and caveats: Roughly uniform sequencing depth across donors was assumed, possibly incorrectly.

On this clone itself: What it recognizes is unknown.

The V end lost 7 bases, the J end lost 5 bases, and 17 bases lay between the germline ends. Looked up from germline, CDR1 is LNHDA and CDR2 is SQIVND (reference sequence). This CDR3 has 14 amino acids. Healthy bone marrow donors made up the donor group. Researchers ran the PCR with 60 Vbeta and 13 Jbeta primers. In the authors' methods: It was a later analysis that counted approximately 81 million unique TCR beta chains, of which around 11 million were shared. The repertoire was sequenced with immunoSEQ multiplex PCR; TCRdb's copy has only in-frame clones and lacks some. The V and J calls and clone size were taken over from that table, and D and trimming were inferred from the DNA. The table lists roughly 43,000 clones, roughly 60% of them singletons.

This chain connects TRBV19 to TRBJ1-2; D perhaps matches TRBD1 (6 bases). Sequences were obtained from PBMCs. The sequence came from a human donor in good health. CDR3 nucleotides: TGTGCCAGTAACCCGGACAGAAACTTTTATGGCTACACCTTC. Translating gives CASNPDRNFYGYTF.